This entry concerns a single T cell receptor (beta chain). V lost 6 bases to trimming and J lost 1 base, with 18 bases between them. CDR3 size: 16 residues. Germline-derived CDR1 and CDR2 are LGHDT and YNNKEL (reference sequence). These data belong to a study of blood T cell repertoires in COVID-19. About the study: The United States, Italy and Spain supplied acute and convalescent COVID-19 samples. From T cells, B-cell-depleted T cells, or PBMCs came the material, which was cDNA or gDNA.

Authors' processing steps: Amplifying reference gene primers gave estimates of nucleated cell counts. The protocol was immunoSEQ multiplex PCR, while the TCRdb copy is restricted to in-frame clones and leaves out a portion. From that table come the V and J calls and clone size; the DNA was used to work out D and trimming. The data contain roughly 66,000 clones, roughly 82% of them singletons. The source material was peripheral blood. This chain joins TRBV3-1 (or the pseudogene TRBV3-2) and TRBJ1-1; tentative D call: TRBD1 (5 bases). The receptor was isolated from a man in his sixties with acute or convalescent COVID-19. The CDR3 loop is CASRPRDSTKNTEAFF. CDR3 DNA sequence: TGTGCCAGCAGACCCAGGGACTCAACGAAGAACACTGAAGCTTTCTTT.